The 30 T cell receptor beta chains below were found in one sample sequenced in a study of cytomegalovirus exposure and HLA in healthy donors. Primers for the PCR totalled 60 Vbeta and 13 Jbeta. Libraries were prepared by immunoSEQ multiplex PCR; TCRdb keeps only in-frame clonotypes and omits some of them. The sample includes about 200,000 clones, about four fifths of them seen just once. Source material: PBMCs. These receptors came from a man aged 40-49 years in good health and CMV-seropositive.

The V gene is TRBV2, the J gene TRBJ2-5; 7 nucleotides align to TRBD1. This CDR3 has 12 residues. The trim removed 7 bases at V and 2 bases at J, leaving 1 base unmatched. Germline CDR1 SNHLY, CDR2 FYNNEI. The CDR3, as DNA: TGTGCCAGCATCAGGGGGCAAGAGACCCAGTACTTC. It yields the protein CASIRGQETQYF. Full variable domain (remainder filled in from reference TRBV2 and TRBJ2-5): EPEVTQTPSHQVTQMGQEVILRCVPISNHLYFYWYRQILGQKVEFLVSFYNNEISEKSEIFDDQFSVERPDGSNFTLKIRSTKLEDSAMYFCASIRGQETQYFGPGTRLLVL.

The V gene is TRBV5-6, the J gene TRBJ1-2, with 10 bases matching TRBD1. CDR1 and CDR2 from the germline V gene are SGHDT and YYEEEE. This CDR3 has 14 residues. J gave up 7 bases and V 7 bases, and 10 bases lay outside the gene matches. CDR3 amino acids: CASGMDRGAIGYTF. The CDR3 region has the DNA TGTGCCAGCGGCATGGACAGGGGGGCTATTGGCTACACCTTC.

The chain combines TRBV5-6 with TRBJ2-1, with 7 bases aligning to TRBD1. The CDR3 loop spans 17 amino acids. The V gene's germline CDR1 is SGHDT and CDR2 YYEEEE. After removal of 2 bases from V and 0 bases from J, the junction contained 8 bases not matched to a gene. CDR3 nucleotides: TGTGCCAGCAGCTTAGGGTCAGGGGGTGGCTCCTACAATGAGCAGTTCTTC. Its translation is CASSLGSGGGSYNEQFF.

This chain joins TRBV6-1 and TRBJ1-2; 7 bases match TRBD1. There are 14 residues in the CDR3. Trimming at V came to 7 bases and at J to 1 base, leaving 6 bases not matched to a gene. In germline, CDR1 is MNHNS, CDR2 SASEGT. The CDR3 loop is CASTIGQDNYGYTF. In nucleotides, the CDR3 is TGTGCCAGCACCATAGGACAGGATAACTATGGCTACACCTTC.

The rearrangement uses TRBV5-5 and TRBJ1-5, with D unresolved. Trimming took off 1 base at V and 3 bases at J, with 8 bases between the two ends. Germline lookup yields CDR1 SGHKS and CDR2 YYEKEE (reference sequence). The CDR3 has 14 amino acids. CDR3 in amino acids: CASSLYQNNQPQHF. In DNA form, the CDR3 reads TGTGCCAGCAGCTTGTATCAGAACAATCAGCCCCAGCATTTT.

This clone was recorded a few times. V is TRBV6-6 and J is TRBJ1-3; the match to TRBD1 covers 8 bases. The ends lost 0 bases at V and 4 bases at J; junction bases unmatched: 2. The CDR3 contains 15 residues. The germline V gene has CDR1 MNHNY and CDR2 SVGAGI (reference sequence). In nucleotides, the CDR3 is TGTGCCAGCAGTTACTCGACAGGGGTCGGAAACACCATATATTTT. As protein: CASSYSTGVGNTIYF.

V usage is TRBV18 and J usage is TRBJ2-7, with 10 nucleotides matching TRBD1. The junction had 3 bases not matched to a gene; V was cut back by 3 bases and J by 4 bases. Looked up from germline, CDR1 is KGHSH and CDR2 is LQKENI. The CDR3 is made up of 14 amino acids. CDR3 sequence reads: CASSPGTGVYEQYF. CDR3 DNA sequence: TGTGCCAGCTCACCCGGGACAGGGGTTTACGAGCAGTACTTC.

The chain couples TRBV18 to TRBJ1-1; D gene uncertain. The CDR3 has 13 residues. Germline CDR1 and CDR2: KGHSH and LQKENI. Trimming stripped 0 bases from V and 11 bases from J, with 13 bases between. The CDR3 bases are TGTGCCAGCTCACCACCATCCACTCGAGCGGCTTTCTTT. Amino acids: CASSPPSTRAAFF.

The chain joins TRBV7-9 to TRBJ1-2; D call uncertain. The CDR3 spans 13 residues. The V and J ends lost 2 bases and 2 bases respectively, with 6 bases between them. The germline CDR1 and CDR2 sequences are SEHNR and FQNEAQ (reference sequence). CDR3 in DNA: TGTGCCAGCAGCTTACAAGAGAACTATGGCTACACCTTC. This gives the protein CASSLQENYGYTF.

The V and J genes are TRBV19 and TRBJ1-2, with 8 bases fitting TRBD1. Germline CDR1 LNHDA, CDR2 SQIVND (reference sequence). V was clipped by 5 bases and J by 4 bases; unmatched bases: 6. This CDR3 comprises 14 residues. CDR3 DNA: TGTGCCAGTAGTCCCGACAGGGGCACCTATGGCTACACCTTC. Amino acid sequence: CASSPDRGTYGYTF.

This chain links TRBV5-1 with TRBJ2-2, with 10 nucleotides matching TRBD1. V lost 4 bases and J lost 0; bases outside the gene matches: 6. Germline loops: CDR1 SGHRS, CDR2 YFSETQ. The CDR3 runs to 17 residues. CDR3 nucleotide sequence: TGCGCCAGCAGCCGGGGACAGGGGACTCCGAACACCGGGGAGCTGTTTTTT. Protein sequence: CASSRGQGTPNTGELFF.

This clone appeared once. The chain recombines TRBV29-1 with TRBJ2-6, with D perhaps matching TRBD2 (5 bases). This CDR3 has 14 amino acids. CDR1 is SQVTM and CDR2 is ANQGSEA in the germline V gene. The V and J ends lost 5 bases and 0 bases respectively, with 8 bases between them. The CDR3 spells CSVSGSSGANVLTF. The CDR3 DNA follows: TGCAGCGTTTCGGGGAGCTCTGGGGCCAACGTCCTGACTTTC. Variable domain in full (rest from reference TRBV29-1 and TRBJ2-6): SAVISQKPSRDICQRGTSLTIQCQVDSQVTMMFWYRQQPGQSLTLIATANQGSEATYESGFVIDKFPISRPNLTFSTLTVSNMSPEDSSIYLCSVSGSSGANVLTFGAGSRLTVL.

The rearrangement links TRBV18 to TRBJ1-4; 7 bases fit TRBD1. The ends lost 0 bases at V and 7 bases at J; junction bases unmatched: 5. Looked up from germline, CDR1 is KGHSH and CDR2 is LQKENI. The CDR3 consists of 15 residues. CDR3 bases: TGTGCCAGCTCACCACCTAGGACAGGAGGTGAAAAACTGTTTTTT. Translating it yields CASSPPRTGGEKLFF.

This chain joins TRBV30 and TRBJ1-1; D is undetermined. Trimming shortened V by 2 bases and J by 3 bases, and 10 bases separated the two germline ends. The CDR3 length is 13 residues. Germline assignment: CDR1 GTSNPN and CDR2 SVGIG (reference sequence). CDR3 in amino acids: CAWSTQEDTEAFF. As DNA, the CDR3 is TGTGCCTGGAGTACCCAGGAGGACACTGAAGCTTTCTTT. The full variable domain, its missing parts supplied by reference TRBV30 and TRBJ1-1, is SQTIHQWPATLVQPVGSPLSLECTVEGTSNPNLYWYRQAAGRGLQLLFYSVGIGQISSEVPQNLSASRPQDRQFILSSKKLLLSDSGFYLCAWSTQEDTEAFFGQGTRLTVV.

This clone has a single count. This chain joins TRBV20-1 and TRBJ1-1, with a tentative D call TRBD1 (6 bases). V was trimmed by 2 bases and J by 11 bases, leaving 12 bases between them. The CDR3 is 11 residues long. The germline CDR1 and CDR2 sequences are DFQATT and SNEGSKA (reference sequence). The CDR3 DNA is TGCAGTGCTAGAACAGGGCGATGGGCTTTCTTT. Translating it yields CSARTGRWAFF.

This clone appeared a few times. The chain has TRBV28 and TRBJ2-7; 8 bases are shared with TRBD2. Losses at the gene ends were 6 bases for V and 7 bases for J; bases not matched to a gene: 17. The CDR3 runs 16 residues. The germline CDR1 and CDR2 sequences are MDHEN and SYDVKM. CDR3 bases: TGTGCCAGCAGACACCCCGGACTAGCCCTCCGGGAGGAGCAGTACTTC. Translating it yields CASRHPGLALREEQYF.

The chain is built from TRBV7-8 and TRBJ2-1; 7 bases line up with TRBD2. There are 14 residues in the CDR3. Germline values: CDR1 SGHVS, CDR2 FQNEAQ. With V trimmed by 5 bases and J by 2 bases, 3 bases remained unmatched. The CDR3 region is CASSPGLAYNEQFF. In DNA form, the CDR3 reads TGTGCCAGCAGCCCCGGACTAGCCTACAATGAGCAGTTCTTC.

A single count supports this clone. V usage is TRBV7-3 and J usage is TRBJ2-3, with D perhaps TRBD2 (5 bases). V lost 0 bases and J 2 bases, leaving 9 bases between the germline ends. The germline V gene has CDR1 SGHTA and CDR2 FQGTGA. This CDR3 is 15 amino acids long. CDR3 DNA sequence: TGTGCCAGCAGCTTAACGGTCGGGAACACAGATACGCAGTATTTT. This encodes CASSLTVGNTDTQYF.

The chain has TRBV19 and TRBJ2-3; 9 positions agree with TRBD2. The junction had 16 bases not matched to a gene; V was cut back by 8 bases and J by 7 bases. In germline, CDR1 is LNHDA, CDR2 SQIVND (reference sequence). This CDR3 has 16 residues. The DNA of the CDR3 is TGTGCCAGTGGTAGGACTAGCGAAAAAGTCAGTAATACGCAGTATTTT. Translated: CASGRTSEKVSNTQYF.

V is TRBV28 and J is TRBJ1-2; 10 bases match TRBD1. This CDR3 is 14 amino acids long. CDR1 is MDHEN, CDR2 SYDVKM, per germline. V gave up 5 bases and J gave up 2 bases; unmatched junction bases: 2. CDR3 protein: CASSVDRGNYGYTF. In DNA, the CDR3 is TGTGCCAGCAGTGTGGACAGGGGGAACTATGGCTACACCTTC.

This chain links TRBV14 with TRBJ1-6, with unresolved D. The V and J ends lost 1 base and 12 bases respectively, with 10 bases between them. The germline V gene encodes CDR1 SGHDN and CDR2 FVKESK. CDR3 length: 13 residues. The CDR3 DNA reads as TGTGCCAGCAGCCAAGGAAGCGGGTTACCCCTCCACTTT. Translating gives CASSQGSGLPLHF.

The chain combines TRBV28 with TRBJ1-5; weak D call: TRBD1 (5 bases). The V end was cut by 7 bases, the J end by 5 bases, with 18 bases between. Germline CDR1 reads MDHEN; CDR2 reads SYDVKM. The CDR3 runs to 15 residues. Written as DNA, the CDR3 is TGTGCCAGCACCAACGGCCCCGGGGGATATCAGCCCCAGCATTTT. The encoded protein is CASTNGPGGYQPQHF.

The CDR3 nucleotides read TGTGCCAGCAGCGACGGACTAGCGGGGGTGAATGAGCAGTTCTTC. This gives the protein CASSDGLAGVNEQFF. The chain employs TRBV11-3 and TRBJ2-1, with 13 bases identical to TRBD2. This CDR3 is 15 amino acids long. Unmatched junction bases numbered 5, after V lost 5 bases and J lost 7 bases. Germline V gene sequence: CDR1 SGHNT, CDR2 YENEEA. The full variable domain, with the rest looked up from reference TRBV11-3 and TRBJ2-1, is EAGVVQSPRYKIIEKKQPVAFWCNPISGHNTLYWYLQNLGQGPELLIRYENEEAVDDSQLPKDRFSAERLKGVDSTLKIQPAELGDSAVYLCASSDGLAGVNEQFFGPGTRLTVL.

The J gene is TRBJ2-1, the V gene TRBV6-6; the match to TRBD2 covers 8 bases. CDR3 size: 16 residues. From germline, CDR1 is MNHNY and CDR2 SVGAGI (reference sequence). J gave up 8 bases and V 2 bases, and 11 bases lay outside the gene matches. The CDR3 DNA is TGTGCCAGCAGTTACCGGTTTTGGCGGGAGGTCCATGAGCAGTTCTTC. Amino acid sequence: CASSYRFWREVHEQFF.

This clone was seen only a few times. This chain joins TRBV4-2 and TRBJ1-1; the D gene is possibly TRBD1 (6 bases). Germline CDR1 and CDR2: LGHNA and YNFKEQ. The CDR3 runs to 15 residues. V was cut by 0 bases and J by 4 bases, with 12 bases left in between. The CDR3 sequence is CASSQDRGAGTEAFF. CDR3 DNA: TGTGCCAGCAGCCAAGATCGGGGGGCGGGCACTGAAGCTTTCTTT.

This chain connects TRBV13 to TRBJ2-5; 9 bases line up with TRBD2. The CDR3 loop spans 17 amino acids. Germline V gene lookup returns CDR1 PRHDT and CDR2 FYEKMQ (reference sequence). V lost 1 base to trimming and J lost 3 bases; unmatched junction nucleotides: 9. The CDR3 loop is CASSLAPSGNLEETQYF. The CDR3 nucleotides are TGTGCCAGCAGCTTAGCCCCTAGCGGGAACCTCGAAGAGACCCAGTACTTC.

The chain joins TRBV7-2 to TRBJ2-5; D gene unclear. Germline V gives CDR1 SGHTA, CDR2 FQGNSA. The length of the CDR3 is 11 residues. V was shortened by 4 bases and J by 4 bases, with 4 bases between the two germline ends. The CDR3 nucleotides are TGTGCCAGCAGCTCGGGAGAGACCCAGTACTTC. Amino acids: CASSSGETQYF.

This clone was counted between two and nine times. The gene calls are TRBV5-8 and TRBJ2-3, with a possible D match to TRBD2 (5 bases). Germline values: CDR1 SGHTS, CDR2 YDEGEE. V lost 0 bases, J lost 1 base, and 12 bases lay in between. The CDR3 is 16 residues long. CDR3 region: CASSLGYGIRTDTQYF. DNA of the CDR3: TGTGCCAGCAGCTTGGGGTACGGGATACGCACAGATACGCAGTATTTT.

This clone came up a few times. The rearrangement links TRBV4-1 to TRBJ2-3; 8 bases fit TRBD1. V lost 4 bases and J lost 5; bases outside the gene matches: 5. The CDR3 has 14 amino acids. Germline values: CDR1 MGHRA, CDR2 YSYEKL. The CDR3 region has the DNA TGCGCCAGCAGCCCCCCCGGACAGGGAGATACGCAGTATTTT. This gives the protein CASSPPGQGDTQYF.

This clone was counted a few times. This rearrangement joins TRBV5-1 to TRBJ1-2; 7 bases fit TRBD1. This CDR3 has 14 amino acids. V shed 2 bases and J 6 bases; nucleotides not matched to a gene: 7. Germline V gives CDR1 SGHRS, CDR2 YFSETQ. The CDR3 sequence is CASSLAGQVDGYTF. CDR3 DNA: TGCGCCAGCAGCTTAGCTGGACAGGTTGATGGCTACACCTTC.